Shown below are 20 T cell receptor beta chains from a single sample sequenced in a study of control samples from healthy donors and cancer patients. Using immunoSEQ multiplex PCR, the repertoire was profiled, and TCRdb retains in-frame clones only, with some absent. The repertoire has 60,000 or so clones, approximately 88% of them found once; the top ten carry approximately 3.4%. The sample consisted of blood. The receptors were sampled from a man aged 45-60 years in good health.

The CDR3 DNA sequence: TGCAGCGTTGAATACAGGGGGCAGGGCACAGATACGCAGTATTTT. It translates to CSVEYRGQGTDTQYF. The chain uses TRBV29-1 and TRBJ2-3; 9 bases are a match to TRBD1. The CDR3 is 15 amino acids. Germline loops: CDR1 SQVTM, CDR2 ANQGSEA. V was clipped by 2 bases and J by 1 base; unmatched bases: 4.

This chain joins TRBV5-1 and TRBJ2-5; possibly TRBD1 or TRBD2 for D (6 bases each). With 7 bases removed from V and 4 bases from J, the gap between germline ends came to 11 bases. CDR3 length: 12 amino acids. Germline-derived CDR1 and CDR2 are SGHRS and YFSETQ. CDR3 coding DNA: TGCGCCAGCCGAGGAGGGGGAGAGACCCAGTACTTC. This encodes CASRGGGETQYF.

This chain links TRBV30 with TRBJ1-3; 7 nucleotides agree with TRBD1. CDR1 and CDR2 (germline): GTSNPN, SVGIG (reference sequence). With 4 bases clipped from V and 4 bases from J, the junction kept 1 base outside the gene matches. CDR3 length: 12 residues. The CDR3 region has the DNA TGTGCCTGGACCAGGGGGGGAAACACCATATATTTT. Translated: CAWTRGGNTIYF. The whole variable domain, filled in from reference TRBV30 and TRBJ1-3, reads SQTIHQWPATLVQPVGSPLSLECTVEGTSNPNLYWYRQAAGRGLQLLFYSVGIGQISSEVPQNLSASRPQDRQFILSSKKLLLSDSGFYLCAWTRGGNTIYFGEGSWLTVV.

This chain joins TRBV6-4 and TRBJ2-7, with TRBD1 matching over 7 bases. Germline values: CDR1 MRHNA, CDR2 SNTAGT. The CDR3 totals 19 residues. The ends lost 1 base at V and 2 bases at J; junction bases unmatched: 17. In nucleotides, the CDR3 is TGTGCCAGCAGTGACTGGGTCGGGACACACAGGGGTATTACCTACGAGCAGTACTTC. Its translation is CASSDWVGTHRGITYEQYF.

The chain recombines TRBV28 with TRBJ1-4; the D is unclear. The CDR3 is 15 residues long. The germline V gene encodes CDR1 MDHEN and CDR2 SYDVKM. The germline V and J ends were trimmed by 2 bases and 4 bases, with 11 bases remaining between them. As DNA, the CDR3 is TGTGCCAGCAGTTTACCCGGGCCGGGTAATGAAAAACTGTTTTTT. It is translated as CASSLPGPGNEKLFF. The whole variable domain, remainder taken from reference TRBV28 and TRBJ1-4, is DVKVTQSSRYLVKRTGEKVFLECVQDMDHENMFWYRQDPGLGLRLIYFSYDVKMKEKGDIPEGYSVSREKKERFSLILESASTNQTSMYLCASSLPGPGNEKLFFGSGTQLSVL.

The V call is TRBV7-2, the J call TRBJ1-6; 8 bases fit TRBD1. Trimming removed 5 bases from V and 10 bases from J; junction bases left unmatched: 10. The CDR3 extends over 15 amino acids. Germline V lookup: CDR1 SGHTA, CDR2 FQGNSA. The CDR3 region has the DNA TGTGCCAGCAGCATCCAGGGGGCGGGGACCTCACCCCTCCACTTT. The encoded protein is CASSIQGAGTSPLHF. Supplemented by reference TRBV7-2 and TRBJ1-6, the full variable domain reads GAGVSQSPSNKVTEKGKDVELRCDPISGHTALYWYRQSLGQGLEFLIYFQGNSAPDKSGLPSDRFSAERTGGSVSTLTIQRTQQEDSAVYLCASSIQGAGTSPLHFGNGTRLTVT.

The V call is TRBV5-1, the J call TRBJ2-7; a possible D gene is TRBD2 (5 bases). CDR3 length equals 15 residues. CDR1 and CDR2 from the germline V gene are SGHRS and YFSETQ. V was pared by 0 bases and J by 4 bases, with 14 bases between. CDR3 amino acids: CASSLEPEGFYEQYF. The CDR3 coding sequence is TGCGCCAGCAGCTTGGAGCCAGAGGGATTTTACGAGCAGTACTTC.

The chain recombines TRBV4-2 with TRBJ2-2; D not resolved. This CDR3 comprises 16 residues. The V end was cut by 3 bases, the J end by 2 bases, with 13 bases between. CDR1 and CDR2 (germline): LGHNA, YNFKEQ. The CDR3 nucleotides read TGTGCCAGCAGCCACACCCCCGGACGTAACACCGGGGAGCTGTTTTTT. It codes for CASSHTPGRNTGELFF.

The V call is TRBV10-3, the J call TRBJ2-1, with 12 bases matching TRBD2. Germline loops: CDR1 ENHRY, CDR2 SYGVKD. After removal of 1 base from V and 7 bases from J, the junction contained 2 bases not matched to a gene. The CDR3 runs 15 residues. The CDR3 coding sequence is TGTGCCATCAGTGAGTACGGGACTAGCGGGAATGAGCAGTTCTTC. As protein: CAISEYGTSGNEQFF.

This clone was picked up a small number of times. CDR3 in DNA: TGTGCCAGCAGTTTAGGGGGCAATGAGCAGTTCTTC. Amino acids: CASSLGGNEQFF. This chain connects TRBV27 to TRBJ2-1; the D call may be TRBD1 or TRBD2 (5 bases each). The CDR3 is 12 residues long. Trimming left V 2 bases short and J 6 bases short, with 5 bases between. CDR1 and CDR2 from the germline V gene are MNHEY and SMNVEV (reference sequence).

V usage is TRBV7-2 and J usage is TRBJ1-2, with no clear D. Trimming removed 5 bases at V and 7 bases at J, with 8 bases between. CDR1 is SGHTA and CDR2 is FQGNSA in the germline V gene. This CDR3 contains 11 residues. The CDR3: CASSQQFGYTF. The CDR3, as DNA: TGTGCCAGCAGCCAGCAGTTTGGCTACACCTTC. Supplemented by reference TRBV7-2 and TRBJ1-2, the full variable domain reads GAGVSQSPSNKVTEKGKDVELRCDPISGHTALYWYRQSLGQGLEFLIYFQGNSAPDKSGLPSDRFSAERTGGSVSTLTIQRTQQEDSAVYLCASSQQFGYTFGSGTRLTVV.

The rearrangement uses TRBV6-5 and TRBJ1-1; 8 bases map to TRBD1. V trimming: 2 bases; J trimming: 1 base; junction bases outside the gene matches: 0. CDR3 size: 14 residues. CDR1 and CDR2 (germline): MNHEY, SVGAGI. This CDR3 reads CASSYDRGNTEAFF. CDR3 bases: TGTGCCAGCAGTTACGACAGGGGGAACACTGAAGCTTTCTTT.

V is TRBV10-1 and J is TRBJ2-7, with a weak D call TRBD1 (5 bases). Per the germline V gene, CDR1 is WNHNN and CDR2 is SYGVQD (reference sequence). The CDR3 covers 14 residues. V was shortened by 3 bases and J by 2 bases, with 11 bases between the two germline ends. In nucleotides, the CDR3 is TGCGCCAGCAGTGAACGGCAGGGCACCTACGAGCAGTACTTC. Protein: CASSERQGTYEQYF.

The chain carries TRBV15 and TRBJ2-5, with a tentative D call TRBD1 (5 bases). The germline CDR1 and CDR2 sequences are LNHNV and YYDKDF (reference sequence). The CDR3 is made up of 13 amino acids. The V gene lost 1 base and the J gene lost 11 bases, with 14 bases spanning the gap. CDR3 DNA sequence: TGTGCCACCAGCAGAGGACCCCAACAGGAGCAGTACTTC. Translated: CATSRGPQQEQYF.

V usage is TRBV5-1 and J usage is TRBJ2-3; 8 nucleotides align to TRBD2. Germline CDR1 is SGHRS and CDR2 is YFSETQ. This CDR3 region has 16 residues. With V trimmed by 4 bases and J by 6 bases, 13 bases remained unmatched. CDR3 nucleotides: TGCGCCAGCAGCCCCGGGAGGGCCTTAGAGCATGATACGCAGTATTTT. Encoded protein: CASSPGRALEHDTQYF. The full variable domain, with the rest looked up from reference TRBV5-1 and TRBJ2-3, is KAGVTQTPRYLIKTRGQQVTLSCSPISGHRSVSWYQQTPGQGLQFLFEYFSETQRNKGNFPGRFSGRQFSNSRSEMNVSTLELGDSALYLCASSPGRALEHDTQYFGPGTRLTVL.

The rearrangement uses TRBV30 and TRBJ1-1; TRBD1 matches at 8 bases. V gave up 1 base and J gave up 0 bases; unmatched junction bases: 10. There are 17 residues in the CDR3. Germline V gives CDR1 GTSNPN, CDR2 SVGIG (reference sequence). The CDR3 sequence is CAWSGAGGHAVNTEAFF. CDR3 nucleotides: TGTGCCTGGAGTGGGGCAGGGGGCCATGCGGTGAACACTGAAGCTTTCTTT.

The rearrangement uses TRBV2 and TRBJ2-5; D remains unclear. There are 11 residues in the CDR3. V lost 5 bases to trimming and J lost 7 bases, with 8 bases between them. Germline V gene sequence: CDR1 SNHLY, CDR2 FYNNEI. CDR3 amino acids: CASSNLGTQYF. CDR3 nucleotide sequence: TGTGCCAGCAGTAACCTGGGGACCCAGTACTTC.

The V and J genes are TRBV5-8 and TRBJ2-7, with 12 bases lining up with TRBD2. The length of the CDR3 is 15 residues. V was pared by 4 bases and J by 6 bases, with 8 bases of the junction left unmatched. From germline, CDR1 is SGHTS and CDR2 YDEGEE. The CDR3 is CASSARLAGVREQYF. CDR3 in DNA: TGTGCCAGCAGCGCACGACTAGCGGGAGTTCGCGAGCAGTACTTC.

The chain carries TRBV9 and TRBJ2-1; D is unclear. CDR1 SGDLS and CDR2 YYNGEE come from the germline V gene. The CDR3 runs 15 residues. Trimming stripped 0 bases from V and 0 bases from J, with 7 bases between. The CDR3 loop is CASSVDFSSYNEQFF. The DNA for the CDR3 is TGTGCCAGCAGCGTAGACTTCAGCTCCTACAATGAGCAGTTCTTC.

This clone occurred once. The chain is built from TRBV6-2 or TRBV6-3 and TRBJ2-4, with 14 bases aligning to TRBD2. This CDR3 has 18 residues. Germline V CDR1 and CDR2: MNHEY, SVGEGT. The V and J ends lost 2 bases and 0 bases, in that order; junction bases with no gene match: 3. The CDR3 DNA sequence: TGTGCCAGCAGTTACGGACTAGCGGGGGGACTAGCCAAAAACATTCAGTACTTC. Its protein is CASSYGLAGGLAKNIQYF.